This passage covers 3 T cell receptor beta chains from one sample sequenced in a study of cytomegalovirus exposure and HLA in healthy donors. PCR primers comprised 60 Vbeta and 13 Jbeta primers. Clones were sequenced by immunoSEQ multiplex PCR, and TCRdb holds only the in-frame ones, with some missing. The repertoire holds under 200,000 clones, with over 65% as singletons. Sequenced sample: PBMCs. The receptors were sampled from a woman in her thirties or forties in good health and CMV-seropositive.

This clone was observed a single time. The chain employs TRBV27 and TRBJ2-7; 8 positions match TRBD1. CDR3 length: 15 amino acids. After removal of 3 bases from V and 3 bases from J, the junction contained 7 bases not matched to a gene. Germline CDR1 reads MNHEY; CDR2 reads SMNVEV (reference sequence). The CDR3 protein is CASSFRGQVNYEQYF. CDR3 coding DNA: TGTGCCAGCAGTTTTAGGGGACAGGTAAACTACGAGCAGTACTTC.

A few counts support this clone. At one end, the junction sequence differs from germline, possibly due to a read error. This chain links TRBV13 with TRBJ2-1; 7 nucleotides agree with TRBD2. Germline assignment: CDR1 PRHDT and CDR2 FYEKMQ (reference sequence). This CDR3 has 15 residues. Here the CDR3 reads CASSVGTTVANEQFF. The CDR3 DNA follows: TGTGCCAGCAGCGTAGGGACTACCGTGGCAAATGAGCAGTTCTTC. The full variable domain, with the rest looked up from reference TRBV13 and TRBJ2-1, is AAGVIQSPRHLIKEKRETATLKCYPIPRHDTVYWYQQGPGQDPQFLISFYEKMQSDKGSIPDRFSAQQFSDYHSELNMSSLELGDSALYFCASSVGTTVANEQFFGPGTRLTVL.

The CDR3 region has the DNA TGCAGTGCCGGAACGGGGTTTGAAGCTTTCTTT. It is translated as CSAGTGFEAFF. V gene TRBV20-1 combines with J gene TRBJ1-1; no clear D gene. The CDR3 is 11 residues long. The ends were cut back, 6 bases at V and 7 bases at J, with 12 bases in the middle. Germline CDR1 and CDR2: DFQATT and SNEGSKA (reference sequence).